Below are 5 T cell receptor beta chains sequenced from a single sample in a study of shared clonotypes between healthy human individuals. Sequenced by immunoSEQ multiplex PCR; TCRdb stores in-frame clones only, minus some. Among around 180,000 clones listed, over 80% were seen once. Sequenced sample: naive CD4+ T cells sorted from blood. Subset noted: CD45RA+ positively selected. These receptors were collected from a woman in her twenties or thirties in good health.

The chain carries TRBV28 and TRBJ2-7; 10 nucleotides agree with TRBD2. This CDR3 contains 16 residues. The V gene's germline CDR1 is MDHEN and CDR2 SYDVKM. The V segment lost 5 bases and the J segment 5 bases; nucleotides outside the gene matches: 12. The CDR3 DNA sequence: TGTGCCAGCAGTCAACATCTAGCGGGAGACGGGGACGAGCAGTACTTC. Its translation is CASSQHLAGDGDEQYF. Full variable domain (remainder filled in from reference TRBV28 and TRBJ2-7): DVKVTQSSRYLVKRTGEKVFLECVQDMDHENMFWYRQDPGLGLRLIYFSYDVKMKEKGDIPEGYSVSREKKERFSLILESASTNQTSMYLCASSQHLAGDGDEQYFGPGTRLTVT.

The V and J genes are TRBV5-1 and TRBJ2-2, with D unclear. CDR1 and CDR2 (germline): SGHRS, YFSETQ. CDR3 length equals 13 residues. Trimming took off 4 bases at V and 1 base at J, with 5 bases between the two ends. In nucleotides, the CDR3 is TGCGCCAGCAGCCCTGTGAACACCGGGGAGCTGTTTTTT. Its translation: CASSPVNTGELFF.

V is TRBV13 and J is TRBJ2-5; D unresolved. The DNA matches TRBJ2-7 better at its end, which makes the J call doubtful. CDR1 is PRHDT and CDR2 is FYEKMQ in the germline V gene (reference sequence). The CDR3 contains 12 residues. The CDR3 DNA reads TGTGCCAGCAGCTTATGGGGCTACGAGCAGTACTTC. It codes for CASSLWGYEQYF.

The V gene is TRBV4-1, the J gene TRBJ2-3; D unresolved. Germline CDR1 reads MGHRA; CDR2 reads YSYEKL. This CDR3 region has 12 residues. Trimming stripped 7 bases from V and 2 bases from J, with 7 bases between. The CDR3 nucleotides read TGCGCCAGCAAGGACCACACAGATACGCAGTATTTT. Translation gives CASKDHTDTQYF.

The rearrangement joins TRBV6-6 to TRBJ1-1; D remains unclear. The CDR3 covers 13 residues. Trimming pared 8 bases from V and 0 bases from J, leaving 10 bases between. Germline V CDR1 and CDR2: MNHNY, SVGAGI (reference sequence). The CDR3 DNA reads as TGTGCCAGCGGCACAGCCATGAACACTGAAGCTTTCTTT. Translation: CASGTAMNTEAFF.